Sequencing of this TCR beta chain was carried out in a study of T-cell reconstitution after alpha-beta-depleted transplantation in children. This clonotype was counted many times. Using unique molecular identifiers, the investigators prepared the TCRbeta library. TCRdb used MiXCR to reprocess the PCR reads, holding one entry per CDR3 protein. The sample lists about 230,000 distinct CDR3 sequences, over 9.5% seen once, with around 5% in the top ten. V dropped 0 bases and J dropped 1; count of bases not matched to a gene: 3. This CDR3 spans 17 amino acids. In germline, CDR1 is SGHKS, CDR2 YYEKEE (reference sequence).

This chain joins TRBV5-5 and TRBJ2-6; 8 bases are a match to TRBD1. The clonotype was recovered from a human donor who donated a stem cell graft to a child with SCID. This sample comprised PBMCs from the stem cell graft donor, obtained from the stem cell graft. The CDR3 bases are TGTGCCAGCAGCTTGGCCCAGGGGGCATCTGGGGCCAACGTCCTGACTTTC. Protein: CASSLAQGASGANVLTF.